This T cell receptor beta chain was observed in a study of T cell responses to AZD1222 COVID-19 vaccine. Sequencing was performed with immunoSEQ multiplex PCR; in TCRdb, only in-frame clones are kept and a portion is missing. The sample includes some 25,000 clones, around nine tenths of them seen just once. The CDR3 runs 15 residues. Germline CDR1 and CDR2: SGHTA and FQGNSA. Trimming took off 6 bases at V and 2 bases at J, with 17 bases between the two ends. This receptor was obtained from an adult who received the AZD1222 COVID-19 vaccine. The sample was peripheral blood, taken 28 days after the second AZD1222 dose. The genes are TRBV7-2 and TRBJ2-7; possible D gene TRBD2, 6 bases. The CDR3 nucleotides read TGTGCCAGCAGTCCCGGGGAGCGGGTAACCTACGAGCAGTACTTC. Residues: CASSPGERVTYEQYF.